This T cell receptor beta chain derives from a study of T cell responses to AZD1222 COVID-19 vaccine. Looking at the study overall: Both about-4-week and about-12-week second-dose recipients were combined.

The method was immunoSEQ multiplex PCR; TCRdb's version includes in-frame clones alone and lacks a portion of them. The sample carries approximately 260,000 clones, 85% to 95% recorded once. This CDR3 comprises 16 residues. Germline CDR1 is MDHEN and CDR2 is SYDVKM. J lost 2 bases, V lost 7 bases, and 10 bases had no gene match. A word on this clone: No antigen is known for it.

Study findings and constraints: CD4 TCRs linked to vaccination spanned spike, dominating at 160-218 and 743-854. There were mostly white British donors and more females than males, and clonal diversity was possibly underestimated. Two AZD1222 doses significantly raised spike-specific TCR breadth and depth over controls.

The specimen comprised peripheral blood, sampled on day 0 of AZD1222 vaccination. This sequence originates from an adult in good health. J is TRBJ1-5 and V is TRBV28; 8 nucleotides match TRBD1. The CDR3 sequence is CASTRTGKRGNQPQHF. The CDR3 nucleotides read TGTGCCAGCACCAGGACAGGGAAGAGGGGCAATCAGCCCCAGCATTTT.